A single sample is the source of the 29 T cell receptor beta chains below, sequenced in a study of blood T cell repertoires in COVID-19. Libraries were prepared by immunoSEQ multiplex PCR; TCRdb keeps only in-frame clonotypes and omits some of them. The sample has 100,000 or so clones, 80% to 95% seen once; the top ten hold 5% to 7%. The sequencing input was peripheral blood. Source of these receptors: a man in his 70s with acute or convalescent COVID-19.

The chain is built from TRBV4-2 and TRBJ2-3; the match to TRBD2 covers 13 bases. Germline-derived CDR1 and CDR2 are LGHNA and YNFKEQ. Unmatched junction bases numbered 13, after V lost 1 base and J lost 0 bases. The CDR3 totals 21 residues. In DNA, the CDR3 is TGTGCCAGCAGCCAAGGCCGGACTAGCGGGGGAGAAAGTGCTAGCACAGATACGCAGTATTTT. Encoded protein: CASSQGRTSGGESASTDTQYF.

This clone was observed a handful of times. V gene TRBV15 combines with J gene TRBJ1-5; 7 nucleotides align to TRBD1. V lost 7 bases to trimming and J lost 0 bases; unmatched junction nucleotides: 6. The CDR3 sequence is 15 residues long. The germline V gene has CDR1 LNHNV and CDR2 YYDKDF (reference sequence). This chain's CDR3 is CATNDRVYSNQPQHF. In DNA, the CDR3 is TGTGCCACCAACGACAGGGTTTATAGCAATCAGCCCCAGCATTTT.

The DNA for the CDR3 is TGCGCCAGCAGCCAATCCGGACAGGGGGCGCCTCGGAGGGGCTACACCTTC. Amino acids: CASSQSGQGAPRRGYTF. The chain recombines TRBV4-1 with TRBJ1-2, with TRBD1 matching 11 bases. The germline V gene has CDR1 MGHRA and CDR2 YSYEKL. The CDR3 is 17 residues long. V was clipped by 2 bases and J by 8 bases; unmatched bases: 13.

V usage is TRBV3-1 (or the pseudogene TRBV3-2) and J usage is TRBJ1-3; tentatively, D is TRBD1 (6 bases). The ends were cut back, 0 bases at V and 2 bases at J, with 17 bases in the middle. CDR1 is LGHDT, CDR2 YNNKEL, per germline (reference sequence). CDR3 length equals 18 residues. The CDR3 DNA reads as TGTGCCAGCAGCCAAGAACTAGGGAACAAGGGGGCTGGAAACACCATATATTTT. It encodes CASSQELGNKGAGNTIYF.

The chain recombines TRBV5-4 with TRBJ2-2; D is undetermined. Germline CDR1 and CDR2: SGHNT and YYREEE (reference sequence). V was trimmed by 1 base and J by 4 bases, leaving 11 bases between them. The length of the CDR3 is 15 residues. CDR3: CASSLWPLITGELFF. CDR3 DNA sequence: TGTGCCAGCAGCTTGTGGCCCCTGATCACCGGGGAGCTGTTTTTT.

J is TRBJ1-5 and V is TRBV3-1 (or the pseudogene TRBV3-2); no clear D. Germline assignment: CDR1 LGHDT and CDR2 YNNKEL (reference sequence). Trimming took off 1 base at V and 0 bases at J, with 10 bases between the two ends. This CDR3 has 16 residues. CDR3 sequence reads: CASSQGAHYSNQPQHF. CDR3 in DNA: TGTGCCAGCAGCCAAGGAGCCCACTATAGCAATCAGCCCCAGCATTTT.

The chain links TRBV7-3 to TRBJ1-1; D gene unclear. Germline-derived CDR1 and CDR2 are SGHTA and FQGTGA. The CDR3 has 13 amino acids. V was shortened by 3 bases and J by 4 bases, with 9 bases between the two germline ends. The CDR3 nucleotides are TGTGCCAGCAGCTTCGAGGGAGGCACTGAAGCTTTCTTT. Its translation: CASSFEGGTEAFF.

In DNA, the CDR3 is TGTGCCAGCAGCTTAGTGGAGGTGGGAAGGTATGGCTACACCTTC. Its protein product is CASSLVEVGRYGYTF. The chain recombines TRBV7-2 with TRBJ1-2; D is unclear. The CDR3 is 15 amino acids. CDR1 and CDR2 (germline): SGHTA, FQGNSA. Trimming took 1 base from V and 5 from J, leaving 14 bases between them.

Turning to this clone: This CDR3 is also generated by other DNA sequences in the sample. The chain employs TRBV7-2 and TRBJ2-7, with 7 bases identical to TRBD1. The CDR3 is 14 amino acids. Per the germline V gene, CDR1 is SGHTA and CDR2 is FQGNSA. The V segment lost 6 bases and the J segment 0 bases; nucleotides outside the gene matches: 5. The CDR3 protein is CASSFRDSSYEQYF. In nucleotides, the CDR3 is TGTGCCAGCAGTTTCCGGGACAGCTCCTACGAGCAGTACTTC.

This chain uses TRBV20-1 with TRBJ1-2; tentative D call: TRBD1 (5 bases). The length of the CDR3 is 11 residues. The germline gives CDR1 DFQATT, CDR2 SNEGSKA (reference sequence). V was shortened by 8 bases and J by 4 bases, with 11 bases between the two germline ends. The CDR3 DNA reads TGCAGTCAGGGTAATGCCTATGGCTACACCTTC. The encoded protein is CSQGNAYGYTF.

J is TRBJ1-4 and V is TRBV5-1, with D unresolved. CDR3 length: 13 amino acids. Per germline, CDR1 SGHRS and CDR2 YFSETQ. V lost 7 bases and J 0 bases, leaving 7 bases between the germline ends. In nucleotides, the CDR3 is TGCGCCAGCCGAACACCAACTAATGAAAAACTGTTTTTT. Residues: CASRTPTNEKLFF.

This clone has a single count. The chain links TRBV5-1 to TRBJ1-2; 10 bases map to TRBD1. V was clipped by 1 base and J by 7 bases; unmatched bases: 4. The CDR3 extends over 14 amino acids. CDR1 is SGHRS and CDR2 is YFSETQ in the germline V gene. CDR3 DNA sequence: TGCGCCAGCAGCTTGCGACAGGGGGCGGGTGGCTACACCTTC. Translating it yields CASSLRQGAGGYTF.

In this sample, this clone turned up once. The chain uses TRBV12-5 and TRBJ2-3, with 9 bases identical to TRBD2. Germline V gene data show CDR1 as LGHNT and CDR2 as FRNRAP. Trimming removed 8 bases from V and 4 bases from J; junction bases left unmatched: 16. CDR3 size: 17 residues. CDR3 sequence reads: CASSLSGGSPMADTQYF. CDR3 coding DNA: TGTGCTAGTAGTCTTAGCGGGGGTTCGCCCATGGCAGATACGCAGTATTTT.

V usage is TRBV28 and J usage is TRBJ1-4; TRBD1 aligns across 7 bases. The V gene's germline CDR1 is MDHEN and CDR2 SYDVKM. The CDR3 totals 14 residues. Losses at the gene ends were 6 bases for V and 5 bases for J; bases not matched to a gene: 6. This CDR3 is CASSLTGINEKLFF. Written as DNA, the CDR3 is TGTGCCAGCAGCCTGACAGGGATAAATGAAAAACTGTTTTTT.

The J gene is TRBJ1-3, the V gene TRBV28; no clear D. V lost 0 bases and J lost 8, with 8 bases in between. This CDR3 is 13 amino acids long. CDR1 and CDR2 (germline): MDHEN, SYDVKM. The DNA of the CDR3 is TGTGCCAGCAGTTTATGGATTCGGGACACCATATATTTT. This sequence encodes CASSLWIRDTIYF.

This chain uses TRBV6-5 with TRBJ1-3, with a possible D match to TRBD1 (5 bases). V was shortened by 7 bases and J by 4 bases, with 17 bases between the two germline ends. Germline CDR1 is MNHEY and CDR2 is SVGAGI. This CDR3 has 15 amino acids. CDR3 in amino acids: CASTPGRGAGNTIYF. The CDR3 region has the DNA TGTGCCAGCACCCCTGGGAGGGGCGCAGGAAACACCATATATTTT.

This rearrangement joins TRBV6-5 to TRBJ1-3; D remains ambiguous. V was clipped by 6 bases and J by 0 bases, with 6 bases between them. Germline CDR1 reads MNHEY; CDR2 reads SVGAGI. The length of the CDR3 is 13 residues. CDR3 nucleotide sequence: TGTGCCAGCAGGAGAGACTCTGGAAACACCATATATTTT. Translated: CASRRDSGNTIYF.

The chain is built from TRBV7-2 and TRBJ2-7; 7 bases are shared with TRBD2. From germline, CDR1 is SGHTA and CDR2 FQGNSA. With 6 bases clipped from V and 3 bases from J, the junction kept 8 bases outside the gene matches. This CDR3 region has 14 residues. DNA of the CDR3: TGTGCCAGCAGTCCCTATCGGGAGGACTACGAGCAGTACTTC. Protein product: CASSPYREDYEQYF.

This chain joins TRBV6-6 and TRBJ2-3; perhaps TRBD2 as D (6 bases). V gave up 4 bases and J gave up 1 base, with 6 bases separating them. CDR1 is MNHNY, CDR2 SVGAGI, per germline (reference sequence). The CDR3 has 13 amino acids. The CDR3 nucleotides read TGTGCCAGCAGTTGGGGGGGCACAGATACGCAGTATTTT. Its protein is CASSWGGTDTQYF.

The rearrangement links TRBV4-3 to TRBJ1-1, with 7 positions matching TRBD1. J gave up 0 bases and V 0 bases, and 1 base lay outside the gene matches. Germline V lookup: CDR1 LGHNA, CDR2 YSLEER. The CDR3 is made up of 15 amino acids. CDR3 nucleotides: TGCGCCAGCAGCCAAGACGACAGGGTGAACACTGAAGCTTTCTTT. It codes for CASSQDDRVNTEAFF.

Details on this clone: This specimen includes other DNA sequences encoding the same CDR3. The chain has TRBV5-4 and TRBJ1-4; a possible D gene is TRBD1 (5 bases). Germline V lookup: CDR1 SGHNT, CDR2 YYREEE (reference sequence). This CDR3 has 14 amino acids. Trimming shortened V by 2 bases and J by 7 bases, and 12 bases separated the two germline ends. CDR3 residues: CASSLKGSGEKLFF. DNA for the CDR3: TGTGCCAGCAGCTTAAAGGGGTCGGGTGAAAAACTGTTTTTT.

In DNA form, the CDR3 reads TGTGCCAGCAGCTTAGGGGCCTACTATGGCTACACCTTC. This gives the protein CASSLGAYYGYTF. V gene TRBV7-2 combines with J gene TRBJ1-2, with D unresolved. Per germline, CDR1 SGHTA and CDR2 FQGNSA. The V end was cut by 1 base, the J end by 3 bases, with 6 bases between. The CDR3 has 13 amino acids.

This chain joins TRBV10-2 and TRBJ2-1; no clear D gene. Germline CDR1 WSHSY, CDR2 SAAADI. V shed 5 bases and J shed 11 bases, with 13 bases lying between them. The CDR3 extends over 12 amino acids. The CDR3 spells CASSPTMMQQFF. The CDR3, as DNA: TGCGCCAGCAGTCCGACAATGATGCAGCAGTTCTTC.

This clone has just one count. This chain joins TRBV5-6 and TRBJ1-3, with 7 bases matching TRBD1. The CDR3 runs to 17 residues. Trimming took 4 bases from V and 0 from J; bases not matched to a gene: 10. Germline lookup yields CDR1 SGHDT and CDR2 YYEEEE. This CDR3 reads CASSLQNRGHSGNTIYF. The CDR3 nucleotides read TGTGCCAGCAGCCTCCAAAACAGGGGTCACTCTGGAAACACCATATATTTT.

The chain carries TRBV7-6 and TRBJ1-1; 9 bases align to TRBD1. The CDR3 sequence is 16 residues long. V was clipped by 0 bases and J by 5 bases; unmatched bases: 7. Germline CDR1 SGHVS, CDR2 FNYEAQ. CDR3 in DNA: TGTGCCAGCAGCTTAGCGGGGGACAGGGTTGGAACTGAAGCTTTCTTT. Its protein product is CASSLAGDRVGTEAFF.

The rearrangement links TRBV14 to TRBJ1-1; no definite D call. Trimming cost V 0 bases and J 3 bases, with 11 bases left between them. Germline V gives CDR1 SGHDN, CDR2 FVKESK. This CDR3 spans 15 amino acids. In DNA, the CDR3 is TGTGCCAGCAGCCAAGATACCCGGCGGCACACTGAAGCTTTCTTT. This encodes CASSQDTRRHTEAFF.

The genes are TRBV6-2 or TRBV6-3 and TRBJ2-2; 11 positions agree with TRBD2. This CDR3 region has 18 residues. V was clipped by 2 bases and J by 4 bases; unmatched bases: 9. Germline loops: CDR1 MNHEY, CDR2 SVGEGT. CDR3 loop: CASSYGIAGGPVTGELFF. CDR3 nucleotides: TGTGCCAGCAGTTACGGGATAGCGGGAGGGCCCGTCACCGGGGAGCTGTTTTTT.

V usage is TRBV12-5 and J usage is TRBJ2-7; D uncertain. The germline CDR1 and CDR2 sequences are LGHNT and FRNRAP. V was pared by 1 base and J by 2 bases, with 6 bases between. The CDR3 is 13 amino acids. CDR3 sequence: CASGLGSTYEQYF. Here the CDR3 DNA reads TGTGCTAGTGGTTTGGGCAGTACCTACGAGCAGTACTTC.

The V gene is TRBV30, the J gene TRBJ2-3, with D unclear. This CDR3 region has 13 residues. The germline V gene encodes CDR1 GTSNPN and CDR2 SVGIG (reference sequence). V lost 4 bases, J lost 2 bases, and 10 bases lay in between. DNA for the CDR3: TGTGCCTGGACGTCCGAGCCCACAGATACGCAGTATTTT. Translated: CAWTSEPTDTQYF.